The clone carrying this T cell receptor beta chain was detected only a few times. The antigen is not known. The germline V gene has CDR1 MNHEY and CDR2 SVGAGI. The V gene end was trimmed by 11 bases and the J gene end by 1 base; junction bases not matched to a gene: 4. The CDR3 totals 13 residues. This sample was taken from a study of cytomegalovirus exposure and HLA in healthy donors. The PCR was carried out with 60 Vbeta primers and 13 Jbeta primers. Source study methods: Some 11 million shared chains were among the about 80 million unique TCR beta chains that a later analysis counted. TCRdb's table, derived via immunoSEQ multiplex PCR, lists solely in-frame clones and lacks some. V and J calls and clone size are copied from that table; D and trimming were computed from the DNA. The sample carries about 140,000 clones, about three quarters recorded once. Overall study findings and caveats: Serostatus for CMV was the only available immune exposure information. Within the data, a cluster of highly shared sequence variants was likely a sequencing artifact. Later analysis revealed greater clonal expansion in HLA-associated TCR beta chains than in equally common others.

The chain has TRBV6-5 and TRBJ1-5, with 8 bases aligning to TRBD1. This TCR derives from a man aged 18 to 30 in good health and CMV-seronegative. The sequencing sample was made of PBMCs. CDR3 DNA sequence: TGTGCCGCGCAGGGGGCGAGCAATCAGCCCCAGCATTTT. As protein: CAAQGASNQPQHF.